Each of the 16 T cell receptor beta chains below was sequenced from the same sample in a study of regulatory T cells in long-lasting Graves disease. Time point indicated: persistent/refractory GD, antithyroid drugs over 5 years with positive TRAb. Following extraction of RNA from PBMCs, that RNA was used to make the TCR library. Building of the TCR beta libraries involved iRepertoire HTBI primers and Arm-PCR of CDR3 regions. TCRdb called the multiplex PCR reads again in MiXCR, with one record for every CDR3 protein. The table has hundreds of thousands of distinct CDR3 sequences, under 25% seen once. Sequenced material: peripheral blood mononuclear cells (PBMCs), taken when the disease was refractory, from a patient treated with antithyroid drugs. The origin of the receptors is a female donor with Graves disease.

This clonotype was detected once. Possible read error: a much larger clone is one base away. The CDR3 nucleotides are TGTGCCAGCGGCCCTCAGGGTGGAAACACCATATATTTT. It translates to CASGPQGGNTIYF. J is TRBJ1-3 and V is TRBV7-2, with D possibly TRBD1 on 5 matching bases. Germline assignment: CDR1 SGHTA and CDR2 FQGNSA. The V and J ends lost 8 bases and 3 bases respectively, with 11 bases between them. The CDR3 spans 13 residues.

Notes on this clonotype: One end of the junction is discordant with germline, which a read error may explain. V usage is TRBV15 and J usage is TRBJ2-7, with TRBD1 matching over 9 bases. CDR3 length: 16 residues. Germline V gene sequence: CDR1 LNHNV, CDR2 YYDKDF (reference sequence). Here the CDR3 reads CATSRTPQGAYYEQCF. The CDR3 coding sequence is TGTGCCACCAGCAGAACCCCACAGGGGGCCTATTACGAGCAGTGCTTC.

This clonotype was recorded once. In this CDR3 the conserved last residue, phenylalanine or tryptophan, is missing, so a read error is likely. V usage is TRBV19 and J usage is TRBJ2-5; 8 bases map to TRBD1. The CDR3 loop spans 15 amino acids. J was trimmed by 3 bases and V by 6 bases; bases with no gene match: 9. Germline V gene lookup returns CDR1 LNHDA and CDR2 SQIVND (reference sequence). CDR3 DNA: TGTGCCAGTAGAGGGATCCAGGGGGCCAAAGAGACCCAGTACTAC. Its protein product is CASRGIQGAKETQYY.

Comments on this clonotype: Given a far larger clone just one base away, this is likely a sequencing read error. The rearrangement links TRBV12-3 or TRBV12-4 to TRBJ2-2, with 9 bases identical to TRBD2. The trim removed 8 bases at V and 7 bases at J, leaving 11 bases unmatched. This CDR3 comprises 15 residues. The CDR3 loop reads CASLIAGDLGGELFF. The CDR3 nucleotides read TGTGCCAGCCTAATAGCGGGAGATTTAGGCGGGGAGCTGTTTTTT.

The sample holds a few counts of this clonotype. The V call is TRBV14, the J call TRBJ2-7; maybe TRBD2 (6 bases). Germline V gene data show CDR1 as SGHDN and CDR2 as FVKESK. The CDR3 covers 14 residues. With 1 base removed from V and 6 bases from J, the gap between germline ends came to 13 bases. The CDR3 coding sequence is TGTGCCAGCAGCCAAGTCGGGGGATTGGGCGAGCAGTACTTC. Its protein is CASSQVGGLGEQYF.

This chain joins TRBV5-1 and TRBJ2-7; perhaps TRBD2 as D (5 bases). The germline CDR1 and CDR2 sequences are SGHRS and YFSETQ. Trimming shortened V by 4 bases and J by 1 base, and 15 bases separated the two germline ends. The CDR3 has 15 amino acids. The CDR3 spells CASSPELGSSYEQYF. The CDR3 bases are TGCGCCAGCAGCCCCGAACTAGGGTCTTCCTACGAGCAGTACTTC. Full variable domain (remainder filled in from reference TRBV5-1 and TRBJ2-7): KAGVTQTPRYLIKTRGQQVTLSCSPISGHRSVSWYQQTPGQGLQFLFEYFSETQRNKGNFPGRFSGRQFSNSRSEMNVSTLELGDSALYLCASSPELGSSYEQYFGPGTRLTVT.

This clonotype has ten or more counts. One end of the junction does not line up with germline, which may come from a read error. The genes are TRBV15 and TRBJ2-5; D gene uncertain. The CDR3 runs 12 residues. Germline CDR1 and CDR2: LNHNV and YYDKDF (reference sequence). The CDR3 nucleotides are TGTGCCACCAGCAGATCCGGAGAGCCCCAGTACTTC. Translating gives CATSRSGEPQYF.

V and J are TRBV13 and TRBJ2-5; 9 nucleotides agree with TRBD1. Trimming took 2 bases from V and 5 from J; bases not matched to a gene: 12. Germline-derived CDR1 and CDR2 are PRHDT and FYEKMQ (reference sequence). The CDR3 totals 17 residues. The CDR3 region is CASSLRGGDRVPETQYF. In nucleotides, the CDR3 is TGTGCCAGCAGCTTAAGGGGGGGGGACAGGGTTCCGGAGACCCAGTACTTC.

This clonotype was detected many times. The chain joins TRBV28 to TRBJ2-7; 11 bases are a match to TRBD2. This CDR3 region has 15 residues. Looked up from germline, CDR1 is MDHEN and CDR2 is SYDVKM. V was pared by 3 bases and J by 3 bases, with 4 bases of the junction left unmatched. CDR3 amino acids: CASSFPLAGGYEQYF. The CDR3 DNA sequence: TGTGCCAGCAGTTTTCCGCTAGCGGGAGGCTACGAGCAGTACTTC.

CDR3 sequence (DNA): TGTGCCAGTACCACCGGGACAGGGATCAATCAGCCCCAGCATTTT. It encodes CASTTGTGINQPQHF. The chain has TRBV19 and TRBJ1-5; 9 nucleotides line up with TRBD1. The CDR3 length is 15 residues. V lost 7 bases to trimming and J lost 3 bases; unmatched junction nucleotides: 7. Germline loops: CDR1 LNHDA, CDR2 SQIVND (reference sequence).

V is TRBV29-1 and J is TRBJ2-1; possibly TRBD2 for D (6 bases). Trimming stripped 7 bases from V and 0 bases from J, with 22 bases between. CDR1 and CDR2 (germline): SQVTM, ANQGSEA. The CDR3 is 17 amino acids. The CDR3 DNA follows: TGCAGCGCTGATGAAATTAGGCGGGGAGGCTCCTACAATGAGCAGTTCTTC. Amino acid sequence: CSADEIRRGGSYNEQFF.

In regard to this clonotype: Being one base from a much bigger clone, this may be a read error. The chain combines TRBV2 with TRBJ1-2; D not certain. Germline V gene lookup returns CDR1 SNHLY and CDR2 FYNNEI. CDR3 length: 11 residues. Trimming stripped 4 bases from V and 10 bases from J, with 10 bases between. CDR3 coding DNA: TGTGCCAGCAGTGTCAGCAGCTTCTACACCTTC. Translation gives CASSVSSFYTF. Full variable domain (remainder filled in from reference TRBV2 and TRBJ1-2): EPEVTQTPSHQVTQMGQEVILRCVPISNHLYFYWYRQILGQKVEFLVSFYNNEISEKSEIFDDQFSVERPDGSNFTLKIRSTKLEDSAMYFCASSVSSFYTFGSGTRLTVV.

Only a few counts were recorded for this clonotype. The genes are TRBV27 and TRBJ1-2, with D possibly TRBD1 on 6 matching bases. The germline V gene has CDR1 MNHEY and CDR2 SMNVEV (reference sequence). This CDR3 spans 14 amino acids. The ends were cut back, 5 bases at V and 4 bases at J, with 14 bases in the middle. This CDR3 reads CASSPLRGGYGYTF. The CDR3 DNA reads as TGTGCCAGCAGTCCCCTCAGGGGTGGCTATGGCTACACCTTC.

This clonotype appeared a few times. The CDR3 nucleotides read TGTGCCAGCAGTGAAAGGCTGTTCTACGAGCAGTACTTC. Its translation: CASSERLFYEQYF. The rearrangement uses TRBV6-1 and TRBJ2-7; D gene ambiguous. The germline V gene has CDR1 MNHNS and CDR2 SASEGT. V gave up 2 bases and J gave up 3 bases, with 8 bases separating them. The CDR3 is made up of 13 amino acids.

There are many counts of this clonotype. The rearrangement uses TRBV12-3 or TRBV12-4 and TRBJ1-1; no clear D gene. V was cut by 5 bases and J by 4 bases, with 8 bases left in between. The CDR3 totals 12 residues. The CDR3 coding sequence is TGTGCCAGCAGTCCCCGATCCACTGAAGCTTTCTTT. This sequence encodes CASSPRSTEAFF.

This clonotype was seen at least ten times. J is TRBJ1-1 and V is TRBV9; TRBD1 is a possible D gene (5 bases). Germline values: CDR1 SGDLS, CDR2 YYNGEE. Trimming shortened V by 5 bases and J by 3 bases, and 17 bases separated the two germline ends. This CDR3 has 15 amino acids. For the CDR3, the DNA is TGTGCCAGCAGTCCTTCTGGGGCGCGTTACACTGAAGCTTTCTTT. Translation gives CASSPSGARYTEAFF.